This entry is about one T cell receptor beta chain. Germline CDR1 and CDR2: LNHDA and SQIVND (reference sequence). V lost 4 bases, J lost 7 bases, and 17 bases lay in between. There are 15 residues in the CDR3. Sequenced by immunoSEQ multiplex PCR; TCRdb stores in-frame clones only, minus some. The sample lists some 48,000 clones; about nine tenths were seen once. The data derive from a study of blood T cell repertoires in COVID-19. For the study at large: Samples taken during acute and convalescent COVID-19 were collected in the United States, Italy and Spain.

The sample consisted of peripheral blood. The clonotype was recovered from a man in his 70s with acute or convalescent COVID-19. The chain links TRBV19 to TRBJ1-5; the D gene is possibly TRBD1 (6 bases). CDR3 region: CASSSRAAGDQPQHF. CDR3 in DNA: TGTGCCAGTAGTAGCCGCGCGGCAGGGGACCAGCCCCAGCATTTT.